This TCR beta chain derives from a study of T cells in localized non-small cell lung cancer. Adjacent lung samples, free of atypia, were obtained at least 2 cm from the tumor margin. Study findings and constraints: Out of the top 100 tumor clones, a median around 50 were seen in adjacent lung.

This clone was picked up a small number of times. Its antigen is currently unknown. Profiled with immunoSEQ multiplex PCR; TCRdb holds only in-frame clones, not every one. The data show about 2,200 clones, roughly 26% seen once. Sample: normal lung tissue next to the tumor, taken before any cancer treatment. This sequence was found in a female donor with stage II lung adenocarcinoma.

CDR3 sequence reads: CASVRGDQGATNYGYTF. The CDR3, as DNA: TGTGCCAGCGTCCGAGGGGATCAAGGTGCTACTAACTATGGCTACACCTTC. This sequence joins TRBV11-3 and TRBJ1-2; TRBD1 is a possible D gene (5 bases). CDR1 SGHNT and CDR2 YENEEA come from the germline V gene. The V and J ends lost 8 bases and 0 bases respectively, with 22 bases between them. This CDR3 region has 17 residues.